A single TCR beta chain is shown here with its context. At one end the junction does not follow the germline gene, possibly because of a read error. Libraries were prepared by immunoSEQ multiplex PCR; TCRdb keeps only in-frame clonotypes and omits some of them. This table has under 25,000 clones, roughly 80% appearing once. The data derive from a study of T cell changes during pregnancy in multiple sclerosis. This CDR3 has 17 residues. The germline CDR1 and CDR2 sequences are MDHEN and SYDVKM. The sample in question was CD8+ T cells from peripheral blood mononuclear cells, obtained in the first trimester of pregnancy. The chain combines TRBV28 with TRBJ1-2; TRBD1 agrees at 9 bases. The TCR comes from a female donor in good health, enrolled as a control in a pregnancy study. This CDR3 is CAILDADRGGWGYGDTF. CDR3 nucleotide sequence: TGTGCCATCTTAGACGCGGACAGGGGAGGATGGGGGTATGGCGACACCTTC.